This is a list of T cell receptor beta chains from one sample in a study of control samples from healthy donors and cancer patients. Only in-frame clones appear in the TCRdb table, and some are missing; sequencing was by immunoSEQ multiplex PCR. The sample has about 180,000 clones, 90% seen once. The sample consisted of blood. The source is a woman in her 50s in good health. Each CDR3 is given with its conserved first and last residue. Each record gives: clone size, V gene, D gene, CDR3 length, J gene, CDR3 protein, CDR3 DNA. A D gene is named only where the DNA matches it firmly. For some rows the clone size is stated as once, few or many, or as a class when expanded; others skip it.

size: NA
V: TRBV5-1
D: TRBD1
length: 17
J: TRBJ1-3
CDR3: CASSLGGQASSGNTIYF
DNA: TGCGCCAGCAGCTTGGGGGGACAGGCGAGCTCTGGAAACACCATATATTTT

size: NA
V: TRBV6-1
D: NA
length: 16
J: TRBJ1-3
CDR3: CASSVQLSPSGNTIYF
DNA: TGTGCCAGCAGTGTACAGCTATCGCCCTCTGGAAACACCATATATTTT

size: once
V: TRBV30
D: TRBD2
length: 18
J: TRBJ2-2
CDR3: CAWSVPRLAGVKAGELFF
DNA: TGTGCCTGGAGTGTACCAAGACTAGCGGGGGTCAAGGCCGGGGAGCTGTTTTTT

size: once
V: TRBV14
D: NA
length: 16
J: TRBJ1-6
CDR3: CASSKKNRAYNSPLHF
DNA: TGTGCCAGCAGCAAAAAAAACAGGGCTTATAATTCACCCCTCCACTTT

size: NA
V: TRBV6-4
D: TRBD1
length: 14
J: TRBJ1-2
CDR3: CASSEGTAGFSYTF
DNA: TGTGCCAGCAGTGAGGGGACAGCTGGATTCAGCTACACCTTC

size: NA
V: TRBV5-4
D: TRBD1
length: 14
J: TRBJ1-6
CDR3: CASSLAGQNSPLHF
DNA: TGTGCCAGCAGCCTTGCGGGACAGAATTCACCCCTCCACTTT

size: NA
V: TRBV27
D: NA
length: 15
J: TRBJ2-1
CDR3: CASSSSRTDYNEQFF
DNA: TGTGCCAGCAGTTCGTCTCGGACAGACTACAATGAGCAGTTCTTC

size: NA
V: TRBV7-2
D: NA
length: 15
J: TRBJ2-1
CDR3: CASSPQVAGNNEQFF
DNA: TGTGCCAGCAGCCCCCAGGTGGCCGGGAATAATGAGCAGTTCTTC

size: once
V: TRBV28
D: NA
length: 16
J: TRBJ2-1
CDR3: CASSDLGATVYNEQFF
DNA: TGTGCCAGCAGTGACCTTGGCGCAACGGTTTACAATGAGCAGTTCTTC

size: NA
V: TRBV3-1/TRBV3-2
D: TRBD2
length: 16
J: TRBJ2-1
CDR3: CASRDGLAGSYNEQFF
DNA: TGTGCCAGCAGAGACGGTCTAGCGGGCTCCTACAATGAGCAGTTCTTC

size: NA
V: TRBV19
D: NA
length: 14
J: TRBJ1-1
CDR3: CASSNVGGSTEAFF
DNA: TGTGCCAGTAGTAATGTCGGGGGTAGCACTGAAGCTTTCTTT

size: NA
V: TRBV4-2
D: NA
length: 14
J: TRBJ1-1
CDR3: CASSQADGNTEAFF
DNA: TGTGCCAGCAGCCAAGCGGACGGGAACACTGAAGCTTTCTTT

size: NA
V: TRBV5-1
D: TRBD1
length: 14
J: TRBJ1-1
CDR3: CASSPRTGVNEAFF
DNA: TGCGCCAGCAGCCCCAGAACAGGGGTTAATGAAGCTTTCTTT

size: NA
V: TRBV7-9
D: TRBD1
length: 15
J: TRBJ2-5
CDR3: CASSMRQGFQETQYF
DNA: TGTGCCAGCAGCATGAGACAGGGCTTCCAAGAGACCCAGTACTTC

size: NA
V: TRBV19
D: TRBD1
length: 15
J: TRBJ1-6
CDR3: CASSISDRGQAPLHF
DNA: TGTGCCAGTAGTATCTCGGACAGGGGGCAAGCACCCCTCCACTTT

size: few
V: TRBV28
D: NA
length: 13
J: TRBJ1-5
CDR3: CASSSYNNQPQHF
DNA: TGTGCCAGCAGTTCCTATAACAATCAGCCCCAGCATTTT

size: few
V: TRBV5-1
D: TRBD2
length: 15
J: TRBJ2-7
CDR3: CASSWSSGGWYEQYF
DNA: TGCGCCAGCAGCTGGTCTAGCGGAGGTTGGTACGAGCAGTACTTC

size: NA
V: TRBV7-3
D: TRBD1
length: 12
J: TRBJ2-7
CDR3: CASSLTGGEQYF
DNA: TGTGCCAGCAGCCTAACAGGGGGTGAGCAGTACTTC

size: NA
V: TRBV28
D: TRBD1
length: 15
J: TRBJ1-2
CDR3: CASSLGAGGDYGYTF
DNA: TGTGCCAGCAGTTTAGGGGCAGGGGGGGACTATGGCTACACCTTC

size: NA
V: TRBV7-2
D: TRBD1
length: 15
J: TRBJ1-2
CDR3: CASSSARDRGIGYTF
DNA: TGTGCCAGCAGCTCCGCCCGGGACAGGGGTATCGGCTACACCTTC

size: NA
V: TRBV6-5
D: NA
length: 12
J: TRBJ2-3
CDR3: CASRDSTDTQYF
DNA: TGTGCCAGCAGGGACAGCACAGATACGCAGTATTTT

size: NA
V: TRBV5-1
D: TRBD1
length: 13
J: TRBJ1-2
CDR3: CASSLTGTDPGTF
DNA: TGCGCCAGCAGCTTGACCGGGACAGACCCGGGGACCTTC

size: NA
V: TRBV9
D: NA
length: 14
J: TRBJ1-2
CDR3: CASSGEGISYGYTF
DNA: TGTGCCAGCAGCGGAGAAGGGATATCCTACGGCTACACCTTC

size: NA
V: TRBV28
D: TRBD1
length: 14
J: TRBJ1-1
CDR3: CASLETGLRTEAFF
DNA: TGTGCCAGCCTCGAGACAGGGCTGCGAACTGAAGCTTTCTTT

size: few
V: TRBV7-8
D: NA
length: 14
J: TRBJ1-2
CDR3: CASSTRTTGDGYTF
DNA: TGTGCCAGCAGCACTCGGACGACAGGAGATGGCTACACCTTC

size: NA
V: TRBV27
D: TRBD2
length: 17
J: TRBJ2-3
CDR3: CASRRLAGGPRTDTQYF
DNA: TGTGCCAGCAGAAGGCTAGCGGGAGGGCCCCGCACAGATACGCAGTATTTT

size: few
V: TRBV9
D: NA
length: 14
J: TRBJ2-7
CDR3: CASSGSSSGYEQYF
DNA: TGTGCCAGCAGCGGCTCTAGTTCGGGGTACGAGCAGTACTTC

size: NA
V: TRBV6-1
D: NA
length: 16
J: TRBJ1-5
CDR3: CASSEMAGVGNQPQHF
DNA: TGTGCCAGCAGTGAAATGGCAGGGGTCGGCAATCAGCCCCAGCATTTT

size: NA
V: TRBV9
D: NA
length: 16
J: TRBJ1-3
CDR3: CASSVGGGYSGNTIYF
DNA: TGTGCCAGCAGCGTAGGAGGAGGCTACTCTGGAAACACCATATATTTT

size: NA
V: TRBV5-5
D: TRBD1
length: 14
J: TRBJ2-5
CDR3: CASSWGQGGETQYF
DNA: TGTGCCAGCAGCTGGGGACAGGGGGGAGAGACCCAGTACTTC

size: NA
V: TRBV4-1
D: TRBD1
length: 15
J: TRBJ2-5
CDR3: CASSLSPGQSGTQYF
DNA: TGCGCCAGCAGCCTGAGTCCGGGACAGTCGGGGACCCAGTACTTC

size: NA
V: TRBV5-4
D: TRBD1
length: 16
J: TRBJ2-5
CDR3: CASSLAGQGISETQYF
DNA: TGTGCCAGCAGCTTGGCAGGACAGGGGATCAGCGAGACCCAGTACTTC

size: NA
V: TRBV7-3
D: TRBD1
length: 13
J: TRBJ1-1
CDR3: CASSPDRETEAFF
DNA: TGTGCCAGCAGCCCAGACAGGGAGACCGAAGCTTTCTTT

size: NA
V: TRBV2
D: TRBD1
length: 13
J: TRBJ1-6
CDR3: CASEDTGDSPLHF
DNA: TGTGCCAGCGAGGACACAGGGGACTCACCCCTCCACTTT

size: few
V: TRBV6-5
D: TRBD1
length: 15
J: TRBJ1-6
CDR3: CASSYFTGTGESLHF
DNA: TGTGCCAGCAGTTACTTTACCGGGACAGGGGAGTCCCTCCACTTT

size: NA
V: TRBV4-1
D: NA
length: 15
J: TRBJ1-1
CDR3: CASSHPQGPNTEAFF
DNA: TGCGCCAGCAGCCATCCACAGGGACCGAACACTGAAGCTTTCTTT

size: NA
V: TRBV10-3
D: TRBD1
length: 16
J: TRBJ1-1
CDR3: CAISEHLRGRFDKAFF
DNA: TGTGCCATCAGTGAGCATCTCAGGGGGCGGTTTGATAAAGCTTTCTTT

size: NA
V: TRBV6-5
D: NA
length: 14
J: TRBJ1-4
CDR3: CASSYSETNEKLFF
DNA: TGTGCCAGCAGTTACTCGGAAACTAATGAAAAACTGTTTTTT

size: once
V: TRBV20-1
D: NA
length: 16
J: TRBJ2-7
CDR3: CSVTDKRGRGNYEQYF
DNA: TGCAGTGTTACTGATAAACGGGGCAGGGGAAACTACGAGCAGTACTTC

size: NA
V: TRBV7-8
D: NA
length: 17
J: TRBJ1-1
CDR3: CASSLVAAHSVNTEAFF
DNA: TGTGCCAGCAGCTTAGTGGCAGCACATTCCGTGAACACTGAAGCTTTCTTT

size: NA
V: TRBV5-4
D: NA
length: 16
J: TRBJ2-1
CDR3: CASSSIVTSSYNEQFF
DNA: TGTGCCAGCAGCTCAATTGTGACTAGCTCCTACAATGAGCAGTTCTTC

size: many
V: TRBV9
D: NA
length: 13
J: TRBJ1-1
CDR3: CASSVGAVTEAFF
DNA: TGTGCCAGCAGCGTAGGAGCGGTCACTGAAGCTTTCTTT

size: NA
V: TRBV15
D: TRBD2
length: 15
J: TRBJ2-4
CDR3: CATSRGDRGGNIQYF
DNA: TGTGCCACCAGCCGAGGGGACCGCGGGGGAAACATTCAGTACTTC

size: NA
V: TRBV10-2
D: NA
length: 14
J: TRBJ2-7
CDR3: CASSWSAGKDEQYF
DNA: TGCGCCAGCAGTTGGTCCGCAGGGAAGGACGAGCAGTACTTC